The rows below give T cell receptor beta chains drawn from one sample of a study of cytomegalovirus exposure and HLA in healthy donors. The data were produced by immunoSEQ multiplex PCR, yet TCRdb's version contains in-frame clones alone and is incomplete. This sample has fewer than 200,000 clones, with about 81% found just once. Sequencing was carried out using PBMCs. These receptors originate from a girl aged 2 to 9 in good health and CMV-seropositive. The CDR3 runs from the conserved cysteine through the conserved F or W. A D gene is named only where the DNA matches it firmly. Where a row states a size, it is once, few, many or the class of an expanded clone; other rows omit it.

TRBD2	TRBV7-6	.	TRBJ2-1	TGTGCCAGCAGCCCACGGGGGGTACCGGGGTACAATGAGCAGTTCTTC	CASSPRGVPGYNEQFF
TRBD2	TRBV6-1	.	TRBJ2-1	TGTGCCACGAAGCGGGGGAACAATGAGCAGTTCTTC	CATKRGNNEQFF
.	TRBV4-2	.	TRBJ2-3	TGTGCCAGCAGCCAAGAGGGGCCGGGGGCGCAGTATTTT	CASSQEGPGAQYF
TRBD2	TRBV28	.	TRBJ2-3	TGTGCCAGCAGGCCCCCTTGGACTAGCGGGAGGGTCGGCACAGATACGCAGTATTTT	CASRPPWTSGRVGTDTQYF
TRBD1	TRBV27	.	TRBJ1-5	TGTGCCAGCAGCCTTACAGGGGTTCAGCCCCAGCATTTT	CASSLTGVQPQHF
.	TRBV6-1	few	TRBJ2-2	TGTGCCAGCAGTGTCAGGGGTACAGGGAACACCGGGGAGCTGTTTTTT	CASSVRGTGNTGELFF
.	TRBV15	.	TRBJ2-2	TGTGCCACCAGCAGGGGGGGGGCAGGGACGAACACCGGGGAGCTGTTTTTT	CATSRGGAGTNTGELFF
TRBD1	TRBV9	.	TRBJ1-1	TGTGCCAGCAGCCCCGGACAGGGGGCCAGGTCTGAAGCTTTCTTT	CASSPGQGARSEAFF
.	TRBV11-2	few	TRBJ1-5	TGTGCCAGCAGCTTAGGCGGGAATAGCAATCAGCCCCAGCATTTT	CASSLGGNSNQPQHF
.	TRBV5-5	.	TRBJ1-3	TGTGCCAGCAGCTTGTTGGAGTGGAAATCTGGAAACACCATATATTTT	CASSLLEWKSGNTIYF
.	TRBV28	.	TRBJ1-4	TGTGCCAGCAGCCAGGCGGGGGGTTTGAGGAAACTGTTTTTT	CASSQAGGLRKLFF
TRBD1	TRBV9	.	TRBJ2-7	TGTGCCAGCAGCAACCGGGACAGGGGCTACGAGCAGTACTTC	CASSNRDRGYEQYF
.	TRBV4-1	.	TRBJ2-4	TGCGCCAGCAGCCCCAGCGGTACTTACAAAAACATTCAGTACTTC	CASSPSGTYKNIQYF
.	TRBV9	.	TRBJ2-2	TGTGCCAGCACTCTAAGGGAGTACACCAACACCGGGGAGCTGTTTTTT	CASTLREYTNTGELFF
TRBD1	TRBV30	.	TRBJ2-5	TGTGCCTGGAACGCCGGGACAGGGTGGAAGACCCAGTACTTC	CAWNAGTGWKTQYF
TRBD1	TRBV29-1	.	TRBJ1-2	TGCAGCGTTGCCAGGGGGCGGGATGGCTACACCTTC	CSVARGRDGYTF
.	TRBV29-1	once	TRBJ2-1	TGCAGCGTCCCCGGGGGTGATGAGCAGTTCTTC	CSVPGGDEQFF
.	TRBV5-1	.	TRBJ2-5	TGCGCCAGCAGCTTGGCGACTTCTGGAGAGACCCAGTACTTC	CASSLATSGETQYF
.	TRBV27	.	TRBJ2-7	TGTGCCAGCAGTCGTCAGTTGGGGAGGAGCTACGAGCAGTACTTC	CASSRQLGRSYEQYF
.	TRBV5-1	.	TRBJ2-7	TGCGCCAGCAAACGTGATAGCTCCTACGAGCAGTACTTC	CASKRDSSYEQYF
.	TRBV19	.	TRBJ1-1	TGTGCCAGTAGTATCGGTCCGGCAGAAGAAGACTTTCGACGGAGGACTGAAGCTTTCTTT	CASSIGPAEEDFRRRTEAFF
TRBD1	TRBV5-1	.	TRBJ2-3	TGCGCCAGCAGCTCAGACAGGGAGACGCAGTATTTT	CASSSDRETQYF
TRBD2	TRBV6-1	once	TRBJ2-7	TGTGCCAGCAGTGGACCGGGACTAGCGGGAGGGTCCTACGAGCAGTACTTC	CASSGPGLAGGSYEQYF
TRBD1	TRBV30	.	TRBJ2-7	TGTGCCTGGAGCGGGACAGGGGGTCGAGTCGACGAGCAGTACTTC	CAWSGTGGRVDEQYF
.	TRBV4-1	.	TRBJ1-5	TGCGCCAGCAGCCAAGATGGGGGGGCCGGCAATCAGCCCCAGCATTTT	CASSQDGGAGNQPQHF
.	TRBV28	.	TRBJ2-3	TGTGCCAGCAGTTTCCGGCTAGCGACTAGAGATACGCAGTATTTT	CASSFRLATRDTQYF
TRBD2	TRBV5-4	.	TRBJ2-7	TGTGCCAGCAGCTTGGGGACTAGCGGCTACGAGCAGTACTTC	CASSLGTSGYEQYF
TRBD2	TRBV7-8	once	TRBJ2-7	TGTGCCAGCAGCTTACAGCATGGGGGAGGGTTCATATACGAGCAGTACTTC	CASSLQHGGGFIYEQYF
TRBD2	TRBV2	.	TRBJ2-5	TGTGCCAGCAACCAGAATAGCGGGAGGTACCAAGAGACCCAGTACTTC	CASNQNSGRYQETQYF
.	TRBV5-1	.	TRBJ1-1	TGCGCCAGCAGCTCCCCGAGGGGGACCATGAACACTGAAGCTTTCTTT	CASSSPRGTMNTEAFF
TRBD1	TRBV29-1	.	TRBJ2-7	TGCAGCGTAGCAGGGGACAGTAGCTCCTACGAGCAGTACTTC	CSVAGDSSSYEQYF
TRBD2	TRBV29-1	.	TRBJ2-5	TGCAGCGTTGTCCCCCGACTAGCGGGGTACCAAGAGACCCAGTACTTC	CSVVPRLAGYQETQYF
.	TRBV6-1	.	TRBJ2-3	TGTGCCAGCAGTGCTCCCAGGGGCTGGAGAACAGATACGCAGTATTTT	CASSAPRGWRTDTQYF
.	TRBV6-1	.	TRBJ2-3	TGTGCCAGCAGTGACCAGACAGACACCACAGATACGCAGTATTTT	CASSDQTDTTDTQYF
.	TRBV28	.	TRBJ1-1	TGTGCCAGCAGTTTATCCGGGGGACGCGGAGCTTTCTTT	CASSLSGGRGAFF
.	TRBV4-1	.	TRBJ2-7	TGCGCCAGCAGCCACCCAGTGGTTCAGGGCAGTAACGAGCAGTACTTC	CASSHPVVQGSNEQYF
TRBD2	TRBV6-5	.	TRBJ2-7	TGTGCCAGCAGCCGGGAGGGCCAAAACGAGCAGTACTTC	CASSREGQNEQYF
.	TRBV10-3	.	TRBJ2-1	TGTGCCATCAGTGAGGAGTCTAGACGGGGTGAGCAGTTCTTC	CAISEESRRGEQFF
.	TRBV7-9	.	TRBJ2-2	TGTGCCAGCAGCCCTAAATTAAAGGACTCAAACACCGGGGAGCTGTTTTTT	CASSPKLKDSNTGELFF
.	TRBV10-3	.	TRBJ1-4	TGTGCCATCAGTGAACAGGACAAGGAAAAACTGTTTTTT	CAISEQDKEKLFF
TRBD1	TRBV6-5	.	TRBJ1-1	TGTGCCAGCTACGGTCAGGGGGAAGGGAACACTGAAGCTTTCTTT	CASYGQGEGNTEAFF
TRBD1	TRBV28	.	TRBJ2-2	TGTGCCAGCAGTTTTTCAGGACAGGGTGTCGGGGAGCTGTTTTTT	CASSFSGQGVGELFF
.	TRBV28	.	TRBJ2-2	TGTGCCAGCAGTCGGTGGAACACCGGGGAGCTGTTTTTT	CASSRWNTGELFF
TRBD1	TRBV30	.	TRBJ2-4	TGTGCCTGGAGGGGGGACAGACTAGCCAAAAACATTCAGTACTTC	CAWRGDRLAKNIQYF
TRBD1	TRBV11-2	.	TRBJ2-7	TGTGCCAGCAGCTTAGAACAGGGGACCTACGAGCAGTACTTC	CASSLEQGTYEQYF
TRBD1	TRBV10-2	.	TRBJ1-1	TGCGCCAGCAGCGGGCGACAGGGGACTGGGACTGAAGCTTTCTTT	CASSGRQGTGTEAFF
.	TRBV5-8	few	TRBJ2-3	TGTGCCAGCAGCTTTGTGTTGGAGGTCACAGATACGCAGTATTTT	CASSFVLEVTDTQYF